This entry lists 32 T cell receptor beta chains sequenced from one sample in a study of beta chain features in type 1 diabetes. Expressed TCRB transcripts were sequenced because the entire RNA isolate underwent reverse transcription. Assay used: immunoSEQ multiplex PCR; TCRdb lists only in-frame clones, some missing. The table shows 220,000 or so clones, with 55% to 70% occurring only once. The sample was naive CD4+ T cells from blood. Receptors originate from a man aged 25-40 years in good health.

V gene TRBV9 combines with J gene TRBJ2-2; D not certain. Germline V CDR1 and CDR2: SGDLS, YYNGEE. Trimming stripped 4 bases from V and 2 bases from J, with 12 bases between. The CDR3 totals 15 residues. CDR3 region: CASSPRLVNTGELFF. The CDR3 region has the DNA TGTGCCAGCAGCCCCCGGTTGGTTAACACCGGGGAGCTGTTTTTT. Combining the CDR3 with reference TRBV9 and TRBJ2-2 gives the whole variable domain DSGVTQTPKHLITATGQRVTLRCSPRSGDLSVYWYQQSLDQGLQFLIQYYNGEERAKGNILERFSAQQFPDLHSELNLSSLELGDSALYFCASSPRLVNTGELFFGEGSRLTVL.

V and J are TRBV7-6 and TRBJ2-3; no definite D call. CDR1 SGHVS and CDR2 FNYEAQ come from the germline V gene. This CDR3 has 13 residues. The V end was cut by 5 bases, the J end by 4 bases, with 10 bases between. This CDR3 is CASSLNPADTQYF. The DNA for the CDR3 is TGTGCCAGCAGCCTCAATCCCGCAGATACGCAGTATTTT.

The CDR3 sequence: CASSFSGGQETQYF. For the CDR3, the DNA is TGTGCCAGCAGCTTTAGCGGGGGCCAAGAGACCCAGTACTTC. The rearrangement joins TRBV4-2 to TRBJ2-5, with 9 bases matching TRBD2. The CDR3 has 14 amino acids. Germline V CDR1 and CDR2: LGHNA, YNFKEQ. Unmatched junction bases numbered 2, after V lost 5 bases and J lost 1 base.

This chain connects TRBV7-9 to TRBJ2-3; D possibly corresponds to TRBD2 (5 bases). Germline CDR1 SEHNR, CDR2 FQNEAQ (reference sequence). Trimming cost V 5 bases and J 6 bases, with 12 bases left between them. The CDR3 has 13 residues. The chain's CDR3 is CASSPLERDTQYF. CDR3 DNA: TGTGCCAGCAGCCCCCTTGAGCGGGATACGCAGTATTTT. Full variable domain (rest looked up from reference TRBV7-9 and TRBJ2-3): DTGVSQNPRHKITKRGQNVTFRCDPISEHNRLYWYRQTLGQGPEFLTYFQNEAQLEKSRLLSDRFSAERPKGSFSTLEIQRTEQGDSAMYLCASSPLERDTQYFGPGTRLTVL.

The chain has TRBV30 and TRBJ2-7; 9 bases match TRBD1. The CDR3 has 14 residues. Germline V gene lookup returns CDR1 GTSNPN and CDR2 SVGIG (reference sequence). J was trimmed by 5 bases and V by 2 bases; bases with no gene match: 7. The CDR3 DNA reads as TGTGCCTGGAGTCAGACGGGACAGGGCCACGAGCAGTACTTC. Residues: CAWSQTGQGHEQYF.

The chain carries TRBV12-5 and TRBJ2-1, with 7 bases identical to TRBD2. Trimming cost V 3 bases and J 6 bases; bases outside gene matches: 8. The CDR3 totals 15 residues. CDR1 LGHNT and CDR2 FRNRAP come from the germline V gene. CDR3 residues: CASGFSAGDGNEQFF. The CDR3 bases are TGTGCTAGTGGTTTCTCGGCGGGAGACGGCAATGAGCAGTTCTTC. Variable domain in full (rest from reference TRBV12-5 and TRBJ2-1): DARVTQTPRHKVTEMGQEVTMRCQPILGHNTVFWYRQTMMQGLELLAYFRNRAPLDDSGMPKDRFSAEMPDATLATLKIQPSEPRDSAVYFCASGFSAGDGNEQFFGPGTRLTVL.

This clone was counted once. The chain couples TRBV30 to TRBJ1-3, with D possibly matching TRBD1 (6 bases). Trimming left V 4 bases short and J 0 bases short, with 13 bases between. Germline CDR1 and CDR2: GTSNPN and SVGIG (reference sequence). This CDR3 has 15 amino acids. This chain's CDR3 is CAWTRDTHSGNTIYF. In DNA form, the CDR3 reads TGTGCCTGGACCCGGGACACTCACTCTGGAAACACCATATATTTT.

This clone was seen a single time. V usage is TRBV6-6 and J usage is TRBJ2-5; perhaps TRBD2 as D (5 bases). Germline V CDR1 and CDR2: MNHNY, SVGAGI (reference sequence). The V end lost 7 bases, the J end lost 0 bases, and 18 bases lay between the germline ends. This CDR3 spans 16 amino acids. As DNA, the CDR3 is TGTGCCAGCACAAGGTCGGGGTCGGGGTACCAAGAGACCCAGTACTTC. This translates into CASTRSGSGYQETQYF.

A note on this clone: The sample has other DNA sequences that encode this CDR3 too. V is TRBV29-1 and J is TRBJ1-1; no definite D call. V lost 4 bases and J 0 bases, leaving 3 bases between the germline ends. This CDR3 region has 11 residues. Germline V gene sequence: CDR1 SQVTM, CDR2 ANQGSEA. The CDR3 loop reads CSVGVNTEAFF. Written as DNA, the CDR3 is TGCAGCGTTGGAGTGAACACTGAAGCTTTCTTT.

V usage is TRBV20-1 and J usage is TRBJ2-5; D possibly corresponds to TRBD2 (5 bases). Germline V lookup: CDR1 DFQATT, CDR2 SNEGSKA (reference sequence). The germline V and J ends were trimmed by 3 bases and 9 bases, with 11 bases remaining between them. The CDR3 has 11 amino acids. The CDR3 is CSARTTGSQYF. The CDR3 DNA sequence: TGCAGTGCTAGGACTACTGGGTCCCAGTACTTC.

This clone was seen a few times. The CDR3 loop is CASSQAGPIGGYTF. CDR3 DNA sequence: TGTGCCAGCAGCCAAGCCGGGCCGATCGGAGGCTACACCTTC. The rearrangement joins TRBV14 to TRBJ1-2; no definite D call. Germline-derived CDR1 and CDR2 are SGHDN and FVKESK. This CDR3 has 14 amino acids. With 1 base removed from V and 8 bases from J, the gap between germline ends came to 14 bases.

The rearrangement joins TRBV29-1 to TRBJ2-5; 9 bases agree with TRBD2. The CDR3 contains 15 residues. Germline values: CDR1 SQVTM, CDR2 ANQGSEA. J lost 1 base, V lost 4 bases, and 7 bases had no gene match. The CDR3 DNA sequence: TGCAGCGTTGTCGCGGGAGGGGGAACCCAAGAGACCCAGTACTTC. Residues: CSVVAGGGTQETQYF.

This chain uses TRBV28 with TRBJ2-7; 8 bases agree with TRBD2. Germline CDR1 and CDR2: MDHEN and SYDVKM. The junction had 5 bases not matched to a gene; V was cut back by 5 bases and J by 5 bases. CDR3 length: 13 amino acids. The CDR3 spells CASSGTRSDEQYF. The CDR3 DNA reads TGTGCCAGCAGTGGGACTAGGTCTGACGAGCAGTACTTC.

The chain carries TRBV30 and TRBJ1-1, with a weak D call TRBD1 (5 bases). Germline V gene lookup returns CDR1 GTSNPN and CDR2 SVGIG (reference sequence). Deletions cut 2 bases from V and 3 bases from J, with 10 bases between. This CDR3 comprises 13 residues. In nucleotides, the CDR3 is TGTGCCTGGAGTAGACAGAAATACACTGAAGCTTTCTTT. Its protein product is CAWSRQKYTEAFF.

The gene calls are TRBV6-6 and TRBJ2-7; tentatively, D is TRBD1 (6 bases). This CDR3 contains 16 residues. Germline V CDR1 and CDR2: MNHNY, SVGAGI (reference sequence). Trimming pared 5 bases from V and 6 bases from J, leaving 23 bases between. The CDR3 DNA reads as TGTGCCAGCAGTCTTCCGACAGGAGTTCAACCCTCCGAGCAGTACTTC. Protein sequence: CASSLPTGVQPSEQYF.

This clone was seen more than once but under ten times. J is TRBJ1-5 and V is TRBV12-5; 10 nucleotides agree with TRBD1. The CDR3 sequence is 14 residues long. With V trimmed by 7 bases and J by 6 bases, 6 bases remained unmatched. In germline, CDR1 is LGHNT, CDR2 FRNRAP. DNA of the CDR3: TGTGCTAGTGCCGGGACAGGGGAGGGTCAGCCCCAGCATTTT. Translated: CASAGTGEGQPQHF.

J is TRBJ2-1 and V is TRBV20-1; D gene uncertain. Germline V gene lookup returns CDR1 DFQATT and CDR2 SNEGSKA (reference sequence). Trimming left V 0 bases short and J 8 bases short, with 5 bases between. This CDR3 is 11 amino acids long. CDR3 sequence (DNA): TGCAGTGCTAGAGAGTCGTATGAGCAGTTCTTC. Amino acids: CSARESYEQFF.

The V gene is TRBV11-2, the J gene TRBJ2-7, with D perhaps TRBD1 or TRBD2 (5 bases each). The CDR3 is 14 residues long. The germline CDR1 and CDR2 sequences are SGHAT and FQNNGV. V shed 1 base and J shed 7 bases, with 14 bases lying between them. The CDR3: CASSLGPGTWEQYF. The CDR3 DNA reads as TGTGCCAGCAGCTTAGGTCCAGGGACGTGGGAGCAGTACTTC.

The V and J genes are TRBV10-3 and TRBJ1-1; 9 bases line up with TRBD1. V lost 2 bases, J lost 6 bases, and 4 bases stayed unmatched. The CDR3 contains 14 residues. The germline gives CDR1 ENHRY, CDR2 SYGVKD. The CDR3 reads CAISELRQGAEAFF. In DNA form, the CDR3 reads TGTGCCATCAGTGAGCTGAGACAGGGGGCTGAAGCTTTCTTT.

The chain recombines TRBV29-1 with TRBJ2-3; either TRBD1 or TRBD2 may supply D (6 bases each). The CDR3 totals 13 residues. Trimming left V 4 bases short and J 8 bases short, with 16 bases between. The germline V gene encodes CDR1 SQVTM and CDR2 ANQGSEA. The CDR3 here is CSVVTTGGGTQYF. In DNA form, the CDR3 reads TGCAGCGTTGTAACTACCGGAGGGGGTACGCAGTATTTT.

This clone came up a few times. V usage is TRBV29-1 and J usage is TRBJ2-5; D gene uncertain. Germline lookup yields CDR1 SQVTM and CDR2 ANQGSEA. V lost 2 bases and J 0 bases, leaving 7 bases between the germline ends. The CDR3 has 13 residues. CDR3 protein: CSVENQYQETQYF. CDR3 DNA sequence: TGCAGCGTTGAAAATCAGTACCAAGAGACCCAGTACTTC.

The CDR3 region is CASSILAGVVNEQFF. CDR3 coding DNA: TGTGCCAGTAGTATACTAGCGGGAGTGGTCAATGAGCAGTTCTTC. The chain is built from TRBV19 and TRBJ2-1, with 10 bases that match TRBD2. This CDR3 region has 15 residues. Germline V CDR1 and CDR2: LNHDA, SQIVND (reference sequence). V lost 2 bases to trimming and J lost 6 bases; unmatched junction nucleotides: 4.

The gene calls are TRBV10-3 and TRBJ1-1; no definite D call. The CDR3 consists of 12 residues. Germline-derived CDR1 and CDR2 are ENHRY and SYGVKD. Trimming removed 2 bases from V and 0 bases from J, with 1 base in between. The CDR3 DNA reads TGTGCCATCAGTGAGGTGAACACTGAAGCTTTCTTT. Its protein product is CAISEVNTEAFF.

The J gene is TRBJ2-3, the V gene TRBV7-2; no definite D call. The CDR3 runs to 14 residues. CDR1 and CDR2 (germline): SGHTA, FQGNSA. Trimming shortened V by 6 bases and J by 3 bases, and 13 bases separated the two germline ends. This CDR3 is CASSRTAPTDTQYF. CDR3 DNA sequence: TGTGCCAGCAGTAGAACAGCGCCGACAGATACGCAGTATTTT.

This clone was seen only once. The CDR3 is CASSQSGVKEQFF. In nucleotides, the CDR3 is TGCGCCAGCAGTCAATCAGGGGTTAAGGAGCAGTTCTTC. The chain employs TRBV23-1 and TRBJ2-1, with D perhaps TRBD1 (5 bases). TRBV23-1 is an ORF, with its function uncertain. There are 13 residues in the CDR3. V gave up 0 bases and J gave up 10 bases, with 10 bases separating them.

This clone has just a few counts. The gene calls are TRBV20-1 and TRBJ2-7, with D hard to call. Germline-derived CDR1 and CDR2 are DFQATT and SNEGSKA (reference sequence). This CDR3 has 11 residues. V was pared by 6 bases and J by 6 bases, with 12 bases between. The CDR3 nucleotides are TGCAGTGCCCTTAAGGTAGCCGAGCAGTACTTC. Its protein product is CSALKVAEQYF.

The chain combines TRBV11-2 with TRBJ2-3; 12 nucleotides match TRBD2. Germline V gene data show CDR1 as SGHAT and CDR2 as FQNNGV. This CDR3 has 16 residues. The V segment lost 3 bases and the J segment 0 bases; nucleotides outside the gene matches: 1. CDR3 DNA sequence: TGTGCCAGCAGCTTTGGGACTAGCGGGAGCACAGATACGCAGTATTTT. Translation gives CASSFGTSGSTDTQYF.

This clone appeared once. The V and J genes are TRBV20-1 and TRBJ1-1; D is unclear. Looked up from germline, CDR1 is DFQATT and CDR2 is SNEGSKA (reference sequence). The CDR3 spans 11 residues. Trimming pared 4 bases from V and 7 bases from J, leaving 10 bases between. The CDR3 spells CSATPQIEAFF. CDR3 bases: TGCAGTGCTACACCTCAGATTGAAGCTTTCTTT.

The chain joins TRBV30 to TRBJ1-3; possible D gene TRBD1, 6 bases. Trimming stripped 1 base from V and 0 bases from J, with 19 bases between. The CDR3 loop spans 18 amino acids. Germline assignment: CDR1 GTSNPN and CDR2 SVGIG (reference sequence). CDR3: CAWSADRSGVNSGNTIYF. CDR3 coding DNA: TGTGCCTGGAGTGCCGACAGGTCGGGTGTAAACTCTGGAAACACCATATATTTT.

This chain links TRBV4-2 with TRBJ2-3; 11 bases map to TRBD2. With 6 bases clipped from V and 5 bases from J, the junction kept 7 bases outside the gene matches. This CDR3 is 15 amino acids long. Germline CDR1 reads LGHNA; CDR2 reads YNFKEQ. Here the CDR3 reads CASSLVAGGRDTQYF. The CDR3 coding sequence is TGTGCCAGCAGTCTCGTAGCGGGGGGGCGAGATACGCAGTATTTT.

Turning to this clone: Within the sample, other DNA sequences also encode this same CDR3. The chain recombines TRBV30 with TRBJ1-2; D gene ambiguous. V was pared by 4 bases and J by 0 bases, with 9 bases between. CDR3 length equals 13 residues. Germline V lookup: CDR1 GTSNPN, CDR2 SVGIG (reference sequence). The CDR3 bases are TGTGCCTGGACCCCGGATTCTAACTATGGCTACACCTTC. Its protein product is CAWTPDSNYGYTF.

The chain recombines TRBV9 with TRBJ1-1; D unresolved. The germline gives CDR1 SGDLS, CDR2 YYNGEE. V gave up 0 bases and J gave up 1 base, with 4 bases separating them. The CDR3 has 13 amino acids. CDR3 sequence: CASSVEGNTEAFF. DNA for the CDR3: TGTGCCAGCAGCGTAGAGGGGAACACTGAAGCTTTCTTT.